This is a list of T cell receptor beta chains from one sample in a study of CD8+ T cells in alopecia areata. Sequenced by immunoSEQ multiplex PCR; TCRdb stores in-frame clones only, minus some. The data contain about 220,000 clones, around 57% of them singletons. This specimen was CD4+ T cells sorted from blood, taken at week 4, from a patient treated with tofacitinib. These receptors all stem from a human donor with alopecia areata. The CDR3 runs from the conserved cysteine through the conserved F or W. Fields, in order: V gene, D gene, clone size, J gene, CDR3 protein, CDR3 DNA. D genes are given only for firm matches. Clone size appears in some rows only: once, few, many, or a class for an expanded clone.

TRBV6-7	NA	once	TRBJ1-5	CASSYSQGSNQPQHF	TGTGCCAGCAGTTACTCGCAGGGGAGCAATCAGCCCCAGCATTTT
TRBV11-2	NA	NA	TRBJ2-1	CASSLSVKYNEQFF	TGTGCCAGCAGCCTAAGCGTTAAGTACAATGAGCAGTTCTTC
TRBV29-1	TRBD1	few	TRBJ2-7	CSVVLGQGQYEQYF	TGCAGCGTTGTTCTGGGACAGGGGCAATACGAGCAGTACTTC
TRBV5-1	TRBD2	NA	TRBJ2-7	CASSLSGGLTYEQYF	TGCGCCAGCAGCCTTAGCGGGGGGTTAACCTACGAGCAGTACTTC
TRBV29-1	TRBD1	NA	TRBJ2-3	CSVGAQGSDTQYF	TGCAGCGTTGGGGCACAGGGGTCAGATACGCAGTATTTT
TRBV10-3	NA	few	TRBJ2-1	CATEGLNNEQFF	TGTGCGACCGAGGGGCTAAATAATGAGCAGTTCTTC
TRBV25-1	TRBD1	NA	TRBJ1-2	CASSEPRGLDGYTF	TGTGCCAGCAGTGAGCCCAGGGGGCTTGACGGCTACACCTTC
TRBV30	TRBD1	once	TRBJ2-5	CAWARGGQGVTQYF	TGTGCCTGGGCCCGGGGAGGACAGGGGGTGACCCAGTACTTC
TRBV30	NA	NA	TRBJ1-1	CAWSQGNTEAFF	TGTGCCTGGAGTCAAGGGAACACTGAAGCTTTCTTT
TRBV30	TRBD1	NA	TRBJ1-2	CAWSATGDGYTF	TGTGCCTGGAGTGCGACAGGGGATGGCTACACCTTC
TRBV7-3	NA	NA	TRBJ2-1	CASSLAGAKNEQFF	TGTGCCAGCAGCTTAGCGGGGGCTAAAAATGAGCAGTTCTTC
TRBV6-5	NA	NA	TRBJ2-3	CASRLGGKGDTQYF	TGTGCCAGCAGGCTCGGGGGCAAAGGGGATACGCAGTATTTT
TRBV2	TRBD2	NA	TRBJ2-3	CASSTRLAGGATDTQYF	TGTGCCAGCAGCACGAGACTAGCGGGGGGCGCCACAGATACGCAGTATTTT
TRBV4-3	TRBD1	few	TRBJ2-1	CASSRGDRDTYNEQFF	TGCGCCAGCAGCCGAGGGGACAGAGACACCTACAATGAGCAGTTCTTC
TRBV29-1	TRBD1	NA	TRBJ1-2	CSVRTGFGYTF	TGCAGCGTCCGGACAGGGTTTGGCTACACCTTC
TRBV7-8	NA	NA	TRBJ2-1	CASSPLATTGNEQFF	TGTGCCAGCAGCCCCTTAGCCACTACGGGCAATGAGCAGTTCTTC
TRBV30	NA	NA	TRBJ1-1	CACPRGSPAEAFF	TGTGCCTGCCCGAGGGGTTCACCCGCTGAAGCTTTCTTT
TRBV4-3	TRBD1	NA	TRBJ1-1	CASSRNDRDAAFF	TGCGCCAGCAGTCGGAACGACAGGGATGCAGCTTTCTTT
TRBV19	NA	NA	TRBJ2-7	CASSLGSSYEQYF	TGTGCCAGTAGTCTTGGGAGCTCCTACGAGCAGTACTTC
TRBV29-1	TRBD1	NA	TRBJ2-7	CSVSTGVAVYEQYF	TGCAGCGTTTCGACAGGGGTCGCAGTCTACGAGCAGTACTTC
TRBV2	TRBD1	few	TRBJ1-2	CASRETGAAYGYTF	TGTGCCAGCAGAGAGACAGGGGCGGCCTATGGCTACACCTTC
TRBV18	TRBD2	NA	TRBJ2-3	CASSGLAMDTQYF	TGTGCCAGCTCCGGACTAGCTATGGATACGCAGTATTTT
TRBV18	NA	many	TRBJ2-7	CASSLSNGAYEQYF	TGTGCCAGCTCACTCTCAAACGGGGCCTACGAGCAGTACTTC
TRBV10-2	NA	few	TRBJ2-1	CASSEQVRSSYNEQFF	TGCGCCAGCAGTGAGCAAGTGCGGAGCTCCTACAATGAGCAGTTCTTC
TRBV30	TRBD1	NA	TRBJ2-7	CAWSGQGAFYEQYF	TGTGCCTGGTCCGGACAGGGGGCTTTCTACGAGCAGTACTTC
TRBV6-6	NA	NA	TRBJ2-5	CAARAGGYQETQYF	TGTGCCGCACGAGCTGGCGGATACCAAGAGACCCAGTACTTC
TRBV2	NA	NA	TRBJ2-4	CASSEAPARNIQYF	TGTGCCAGCAGTGAGGCCCCAGCGCGGAACATTCAGTACTTC
TRBV29-1	NA	NA	TRBJ1-4	CSVTWGNEKLFF	TGCAGCGTTACGTGGGGGAATGAAAAACTGTTTTTT
TRBV29-1	NA	NA	TRBJ1-4	CSVGHIGGEKLFF	TGCAGCGTTGGACATATAGGTGGAGAAAAACTGTTTTTT
TRBV7-3	NA	NA	TRBJ2-5	CASSLRGLNGETQYF	TGTGCCAGCAGCTTAAGGGGCTTAAATGGAGAGACCCAGTACTTC
TRBV4-1	TRBD1	few	TRBJ1-4	CASSQGDSRNEKLFF	TGCGCCAGCAGCCAAGGGGACAGCAGAAATGAAAAACTGTTTTTT
TRBV7-6	TRBD1	once	TRBJ1-1	CASSIRTGDTEAFF	TGTGCCAGCAGCATCCGGACAGGGGACACTGAAGCTTTCTTT
TRBV30	NA	NA	TRBJ2-2	CAWSVLGGGTGELFF	TGTGCCTGGAGTGTACTGGGGGGAGGCACCGGGGAGCTGTTTTTT
TRBV5-6	NA	NA	TRBJ1-1	CASSRGRRNTEAFF	TGTGCCAGCAGCCGGGGACGGAGAAACACTGAAGCTTTCTTT
TRBV2	NA	NA	TRBJ1-6	CASSDESIGSPLHF	TGTGCCAGCAGTGACGAGTCCATTGGTTCACCCCTCCACTTT
TRBV7-2	TRBD1	NA	TRBJ2-7	CASSRPGQETYEQYF	TGTGCCAGCAGTAGGCCGGGACAGGAAACCTACGAGCAGTACTTC
TRBV27	NA	NA	TRBJ2-1	CASSPQGPSYNEQFF	TGTGCCAGCAGTCCCCAGGGACCGTCCTACAATGAGCAGTTCTTC
TRBV7-2	NA	NA	TRBJ2-5	CASSLRGVQETQYF	TGTGCCAGCAGCTTAAGGGGGGTCCAAGAGACCCAGTACTTC
TRBV29-1	NA	NA	TRBJ1-5	CSVEHVNQPQHF	TGCAGCGTTGAGCATGTCAATCAGCCCCAGCATTTT
TRBV6-5	NA	NA	TRBJ1-5	CATTGMRGNQPQHF	TGTGCCACCACAGGGATGAGGGGCAATCAGCCCCAGCATTTT
TRBV29-1	TRBD2	NA	TRBJ2-7	CSVAVLAGQSSYEQYF	TGCAGCGTTGCGGTACTAGCGGGGCAATCCTCCTACGAGCAGTACTTC
TRBV7-2	NA	NA	TRBJ2-1	CASSRVRASYNEQFF	TGTGCCAGCAGCCGCGTCAGGGCCTCCTACAATGAGCAGTTCTTC
TRBV4-3	NA	few	TRBJ1-6	CASSQDLVGANSPLHF	TGCGCCAGCAGCCAAGATCTGGTGGGGGCTAATTCACCCCTCCACTTT
TRBV10-3	TRBD2	NA	TRBJ2-2	CAISDSSGEITGELFF	TGTGCCATCAGTGATTCCAGCGGGGAGATCACCGGGGAGCTGTTTTTT
TRBV30	TRBD1	NA	TRBJ1-1	CARKTGTANTEAFF	TGTGCCCGCAAAACCGGGACAGCCAACACTGAAGCTTTCTTT
TRBV11-2	NA	few	TRBJ2-7	CASSRGPIYEQYF	TGTGCCAGCAGCCGAGGTCCTATTTACGAGCAGTACTTC